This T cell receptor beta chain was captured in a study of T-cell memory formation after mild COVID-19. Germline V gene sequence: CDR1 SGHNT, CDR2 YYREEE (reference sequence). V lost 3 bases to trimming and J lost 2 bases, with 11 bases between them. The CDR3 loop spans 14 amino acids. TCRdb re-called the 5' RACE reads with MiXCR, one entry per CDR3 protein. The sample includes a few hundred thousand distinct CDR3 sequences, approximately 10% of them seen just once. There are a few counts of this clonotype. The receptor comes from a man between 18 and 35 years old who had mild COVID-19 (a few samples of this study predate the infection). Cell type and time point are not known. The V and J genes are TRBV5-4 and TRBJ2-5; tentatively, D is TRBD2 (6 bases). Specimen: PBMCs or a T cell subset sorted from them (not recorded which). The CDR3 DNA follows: TGTGCCAGCAGCTCCGGGGGTTTTCAAGAGACCCAGTACTTC. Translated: CASSSGGFQETQYF.